This T cell receptor (beta chain) was sequenced for a study of spatial heterogeneity in lung cancer. MiXCR, applied by TCRdb to the 5' RACE reads, yields one record per CDR3 protein. The table records about 100,000 distinct CDR3 sequences, approximately 4% of them present only once. To note about this clonotype: The antigen remains unidentified. A read error is likely, as this CDR3 ends without the conserved phenylalanine or tryptophan.

Germline V gives CDR1 SGHDN, CDR2 FVKESK. Trimming cost V 1 base and J 2 bases, with 5 bases left between them. The CDR3 consists of 13 residues. The time point here: sample taken at primary tumor resection. Whole-study findings and limits: Tumors with more nonsynonymous mutations had more expanded intratumoral alpha and beta TCRs.

The receptor comes from a male donor with early-stage non-small cell lung cancer. Here the sequenced sample was lung tumor tissue, taken at surgery. The rearrangement links TRBV14 to TRBJ1-2; no firm D call. The CDR3 DNA follows: TGTGCCAGCAGCCAAGGCCCCAACTATGGCTACACCCTC. Protein sequence: CASSQGPNYGYTL.